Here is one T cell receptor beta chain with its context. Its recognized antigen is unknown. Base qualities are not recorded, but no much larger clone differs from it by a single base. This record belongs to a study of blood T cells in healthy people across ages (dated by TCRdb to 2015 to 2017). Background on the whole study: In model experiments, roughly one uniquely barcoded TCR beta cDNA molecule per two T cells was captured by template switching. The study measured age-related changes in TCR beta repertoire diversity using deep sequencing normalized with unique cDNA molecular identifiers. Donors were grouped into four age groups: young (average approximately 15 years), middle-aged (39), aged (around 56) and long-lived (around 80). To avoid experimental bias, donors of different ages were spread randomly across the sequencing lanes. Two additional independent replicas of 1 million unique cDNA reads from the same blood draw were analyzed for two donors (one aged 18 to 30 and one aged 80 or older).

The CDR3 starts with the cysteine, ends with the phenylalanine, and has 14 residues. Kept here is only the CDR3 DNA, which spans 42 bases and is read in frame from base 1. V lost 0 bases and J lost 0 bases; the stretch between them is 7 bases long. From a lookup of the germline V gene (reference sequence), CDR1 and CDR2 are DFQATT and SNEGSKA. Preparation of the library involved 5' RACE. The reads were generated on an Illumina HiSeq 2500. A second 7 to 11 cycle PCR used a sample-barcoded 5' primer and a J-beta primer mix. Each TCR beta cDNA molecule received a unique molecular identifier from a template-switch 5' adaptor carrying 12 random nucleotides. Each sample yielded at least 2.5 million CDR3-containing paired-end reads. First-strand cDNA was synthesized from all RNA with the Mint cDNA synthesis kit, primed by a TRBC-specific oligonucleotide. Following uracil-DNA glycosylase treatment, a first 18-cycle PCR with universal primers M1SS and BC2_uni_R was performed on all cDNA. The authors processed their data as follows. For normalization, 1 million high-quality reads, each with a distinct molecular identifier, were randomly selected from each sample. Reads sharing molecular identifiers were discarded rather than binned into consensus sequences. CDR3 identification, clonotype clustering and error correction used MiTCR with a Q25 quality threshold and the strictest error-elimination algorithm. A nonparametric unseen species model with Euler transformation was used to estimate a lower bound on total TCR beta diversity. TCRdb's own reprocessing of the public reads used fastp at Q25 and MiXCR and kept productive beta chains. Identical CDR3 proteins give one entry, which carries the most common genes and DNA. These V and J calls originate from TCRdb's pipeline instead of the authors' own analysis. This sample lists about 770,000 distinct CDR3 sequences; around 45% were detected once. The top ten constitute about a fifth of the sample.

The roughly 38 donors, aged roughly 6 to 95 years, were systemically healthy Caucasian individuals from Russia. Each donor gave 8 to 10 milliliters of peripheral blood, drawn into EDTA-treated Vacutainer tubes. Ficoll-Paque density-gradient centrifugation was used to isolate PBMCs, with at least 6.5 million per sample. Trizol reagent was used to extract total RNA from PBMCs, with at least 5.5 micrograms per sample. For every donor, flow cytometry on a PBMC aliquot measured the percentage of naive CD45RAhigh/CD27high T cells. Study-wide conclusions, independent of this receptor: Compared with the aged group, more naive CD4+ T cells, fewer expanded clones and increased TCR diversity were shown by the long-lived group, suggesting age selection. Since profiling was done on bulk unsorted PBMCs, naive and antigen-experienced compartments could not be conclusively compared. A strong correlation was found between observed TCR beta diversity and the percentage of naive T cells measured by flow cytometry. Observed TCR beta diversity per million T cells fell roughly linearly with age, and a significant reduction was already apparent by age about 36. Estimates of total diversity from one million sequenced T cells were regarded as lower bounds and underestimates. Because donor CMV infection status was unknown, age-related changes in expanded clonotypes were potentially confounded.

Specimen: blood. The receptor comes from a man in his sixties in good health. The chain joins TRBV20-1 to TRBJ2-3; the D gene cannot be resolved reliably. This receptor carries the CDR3 CSARDPTSTDTQYF. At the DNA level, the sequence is TGCAGTGCTAGAGATCCTACCAGCACAGATACGCAGTATTTT.